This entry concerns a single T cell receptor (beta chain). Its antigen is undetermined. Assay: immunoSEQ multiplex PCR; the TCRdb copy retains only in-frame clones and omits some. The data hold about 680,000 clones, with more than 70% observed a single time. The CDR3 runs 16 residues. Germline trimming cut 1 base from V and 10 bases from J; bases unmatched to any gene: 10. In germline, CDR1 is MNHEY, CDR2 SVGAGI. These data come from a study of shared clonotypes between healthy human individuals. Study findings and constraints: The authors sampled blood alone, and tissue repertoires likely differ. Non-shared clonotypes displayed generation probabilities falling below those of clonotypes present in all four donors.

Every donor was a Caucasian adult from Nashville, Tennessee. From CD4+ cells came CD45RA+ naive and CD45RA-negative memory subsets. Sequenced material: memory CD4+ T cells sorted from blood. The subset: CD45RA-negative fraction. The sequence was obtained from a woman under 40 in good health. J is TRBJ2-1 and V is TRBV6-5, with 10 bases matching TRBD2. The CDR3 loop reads CASSYWKPSGGREQFF. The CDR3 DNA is TGTGCCAGCAGTTACTGGAAACCTAGCGGGGGACGAGAGCAGTTCTTC.